Listed below are T cell receptor beta chains from one sample, sequenced in a study of vaccination and CD4 T cells after COVID-19. Antigens for these TCRs are unknown. From the PCR reads, TCRdb called clonotypes with MiXCR, one entry per CDR3 protein. The data show 9,500 to 15,000 distinct CDR3 sequences, around 20% seen once. The sample here was CD4+ T cells from blood, cultured in vitro, taken before SARS-CoV-2 vaccination. The receptors here all came from a human donor who received a COVID-19 vaccine. Both conserved end residues are part of each CDR3. Fields, in order: clone size, J gene, V gene, D gene, CDR3 protein, CDR3 DNA. D genes are given only for firm matches. Only part of the rows carry a size: once, few, many, or a class if the clone is expanded.

size: few
J: TRBJ1-5
V: TRBV30
D: NA
CDR3: CAWGGQGGQPQHF
DNA: TGTGCCTGGGGGGGGCAGGGTGGACAGCCCCAGCATTTT

size: NA
J: TRBJ1-5
V: TRBV18
D: TRBD1
CDR3: CASSSDRDYSNQPQHF
DNA: TGTGCCAGCTCATCGGACAGGGATTATAGCAATCAGCCCCAGCATTTT

size: NA
J: TRBJ2-7
V: TRBV30
D: NA
CDR3: CAWLTGLSSHEQYF
DNA: TGTGCCTGGCTGACAGGTTTGAGCTCCCACGAGCAGTACTTC

size: few
J: TRBJ2-3
V: TRBV20-1
D: TRBD2
CDR3: CSAKTGLAGVDTQYF
DNA: TGCAGTGCCAAGACGGGACTAGCGGGGGTAGATACGCAGTATTTT

size: NA
J: TRBJ1-4
V: TRBV18
D: TRBD1
CDR3: CASSRVPDRGPVSNEKLFF
DNA: TGTGCCAGCTCACGGGTCCCGGACAGGGGGCCAGTCTCTAATGAAAAACTGTTTTTT

size: NA
J: TRBJ1-5
V: TRBV20-1
D: TRBD1
CDR3: CSATDLSGQGARSNQPQHF
DNA: TGCAGTGCTACCGACCTTTCGGGACAGGGGGCGCGGAGCAATCAGCCCCAGCATTTT

size: once
J: TRBJ2-7
V: TRBV9
D: NA
CDR3: CASSGQGGYEQYF
DNA: TGTGCCAGCAGCGGGCAGGGGGGCTACGAGCAGTACTTC

size: few
J: TRBJ2-5
V: TRBV20-1
D: NA
CDR3: CSARASLQETQYF
DNA: TGCAGTGCTAGAGCGTCCCTTCAAGAGACCCAGTACTTC

size: few
J: TRBJ2-1
V: TRBV7-9
D: NA
CDR3: CASSLATVGEQFF
DNA: TGTGCCAGCAGCTTAGCGACGGTCGGTGAGCAGTTCTTC

size: few
J: TRBJ2-6
V: TRBV6-5
D: NA
CDR3: CASSSLGGANVLTF
DNA: TGTGCCAGCAGTTCCTTAGGTGGGGCCAACGTCCTGACTTTC

size: NA
J: TRBJ2-5
V: TRBV12-3/TRBV12-4
D: NA
CDR3: CASRVAVQETQYF
DNA: TGTGCCAGCAGGGTAGCGGTCCAAGAGACCCAGTACTTC

size: NA
J: TRBJ1-1
V: TRBV5-5
D: NA
CDR3: CASSYLGHPNTEAFF
DNA: TGTGCCAGCAGCTATCTGGGACACCCGAACACTGAAGCTTTCTTT

size: few
J: TRBJ2-1
V: TRBV7-9
D: TRBD2
CDR3: CASSGTSGGNEQFF
DNA: TGTGCCAGCAGCGGGACTAGCGGGGGCAATGAGCAGTTCTTC

size: NA
J: TRBJ2-7
V: TRBV20-1
D: TRBD1
CDR3: CSARVPDRASHEQYF
DNA: TGCAGTGCTAGAGTTCCGGACAGGGCTTCGCACGAGCAGTACTTC

size: medium-sized
J: TRBJ1-6
V: TRBV20-1
D: NA
CDR3: CSAYNPGLRGSPLHF
DNA: TGCAGTGCTTATAATCCGGGTCTAAGAGGTTCACCCCTCCACTTT